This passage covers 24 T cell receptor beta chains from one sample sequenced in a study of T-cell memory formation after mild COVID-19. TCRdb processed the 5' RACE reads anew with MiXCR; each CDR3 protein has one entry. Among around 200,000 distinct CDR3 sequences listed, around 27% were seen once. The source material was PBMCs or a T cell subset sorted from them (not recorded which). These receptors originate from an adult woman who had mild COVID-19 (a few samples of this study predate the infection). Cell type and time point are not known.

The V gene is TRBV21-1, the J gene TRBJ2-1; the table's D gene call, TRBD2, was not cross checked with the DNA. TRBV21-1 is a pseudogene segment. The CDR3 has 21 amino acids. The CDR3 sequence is CASSKRRRERAPGSSYNEQFF. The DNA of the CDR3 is TGTGCCAGCAGCAAAAGGAGGCGGGAGAGGGCCCCGGGGAGCTCCTACAATGAGCAGTTCTTC.

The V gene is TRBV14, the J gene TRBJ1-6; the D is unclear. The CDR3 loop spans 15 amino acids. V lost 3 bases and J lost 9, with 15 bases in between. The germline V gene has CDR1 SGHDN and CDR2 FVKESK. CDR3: CASSQSTPQSSPLHF. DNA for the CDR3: TGTGCCAGCAGCCAGTCGACACCACAGTCTTCACCCCTCCACTTT.

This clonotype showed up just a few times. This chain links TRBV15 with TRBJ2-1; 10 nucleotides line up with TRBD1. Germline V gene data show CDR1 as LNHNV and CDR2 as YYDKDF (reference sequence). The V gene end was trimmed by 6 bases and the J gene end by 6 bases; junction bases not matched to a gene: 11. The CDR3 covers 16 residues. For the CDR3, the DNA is TGTGCCACCAGAACTTGGGCGGGACAGGGGTTCAATGAGCAGTTCTTC. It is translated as CATRTWAGQGFNEQFF.

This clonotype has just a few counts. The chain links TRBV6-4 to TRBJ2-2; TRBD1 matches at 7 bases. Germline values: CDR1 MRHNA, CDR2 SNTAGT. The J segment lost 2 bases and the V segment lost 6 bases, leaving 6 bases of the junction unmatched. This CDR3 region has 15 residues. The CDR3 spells CASRTGTANTGELFF. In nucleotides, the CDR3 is TGTGCCAGCAGAACCGGGACAGCCAACACCGGGGAGCTGTTTTTT.

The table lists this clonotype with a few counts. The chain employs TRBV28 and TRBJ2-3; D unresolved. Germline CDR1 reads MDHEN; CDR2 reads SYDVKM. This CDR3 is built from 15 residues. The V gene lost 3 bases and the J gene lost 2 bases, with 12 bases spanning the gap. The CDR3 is CASSFEGSYTDTQYF. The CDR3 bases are TGTGCCAGCAGTTTTGAAGGCAGCTACACAGATACGCAGTATTTT. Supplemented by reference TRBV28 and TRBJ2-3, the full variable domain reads DVKVTQSSRYLVKRTGEKVFLECVQDMDHENMFWYRQDPGLGLRLIYFSYDVKMKEKGDIPEGYSVSREKKERFSLILESASTNQTSMYLCASSFEGSYTDTQYFGPGTRLTVL.

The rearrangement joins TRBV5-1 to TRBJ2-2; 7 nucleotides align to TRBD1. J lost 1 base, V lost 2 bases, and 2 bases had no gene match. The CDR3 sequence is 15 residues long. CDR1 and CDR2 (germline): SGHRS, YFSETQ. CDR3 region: CASSFGDRNTGELFF. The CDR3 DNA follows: TGCGCCAGCAGCTTTGGGGACAGGAACACCGGGGAGCTGTTTTTT.

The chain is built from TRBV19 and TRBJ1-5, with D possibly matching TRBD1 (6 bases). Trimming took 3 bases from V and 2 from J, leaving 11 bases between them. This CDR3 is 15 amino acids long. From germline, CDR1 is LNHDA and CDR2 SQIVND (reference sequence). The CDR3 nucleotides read TGTGCCAGTAGTATGGACAGCGGAGGCAATCAGCCCCAGCATTTT. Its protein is CASSMDSGGNQPQHF.

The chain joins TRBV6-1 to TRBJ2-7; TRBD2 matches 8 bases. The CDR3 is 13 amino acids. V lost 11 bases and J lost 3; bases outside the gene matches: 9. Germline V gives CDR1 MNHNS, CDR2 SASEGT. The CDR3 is CAAGTSGYYEQYF. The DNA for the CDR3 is TGTGCCGCCGGAACTAGCGGTTACTACGAGCAGTACTTC.

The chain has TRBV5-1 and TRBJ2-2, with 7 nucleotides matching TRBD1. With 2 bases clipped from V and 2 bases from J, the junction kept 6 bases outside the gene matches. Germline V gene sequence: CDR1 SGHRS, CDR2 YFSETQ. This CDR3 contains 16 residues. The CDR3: CASSFTGARNTGELFF. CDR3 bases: TGCGCCAGCAGCTTCACAGGGGCCCGAAACACCGGGGAGCTGTTTTTT.

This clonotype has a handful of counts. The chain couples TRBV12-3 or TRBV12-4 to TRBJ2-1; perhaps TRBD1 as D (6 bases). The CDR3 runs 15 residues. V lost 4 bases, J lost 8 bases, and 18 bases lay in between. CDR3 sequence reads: CASSSVRQRGYEQFF. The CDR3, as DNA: TGTGCCAGCAGTTCAGTGAGGCAAAGGGGGTATGAGCAGTTCTTC.

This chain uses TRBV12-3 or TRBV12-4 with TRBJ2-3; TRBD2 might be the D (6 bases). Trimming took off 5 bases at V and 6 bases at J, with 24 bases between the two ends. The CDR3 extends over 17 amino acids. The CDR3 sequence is CASSPRVGANRGDTQYF. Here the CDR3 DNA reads TGTGCCAGCAGTCCTAGGGTGGGAGCCAACCGGGGGGATACGCAGTATTTT.

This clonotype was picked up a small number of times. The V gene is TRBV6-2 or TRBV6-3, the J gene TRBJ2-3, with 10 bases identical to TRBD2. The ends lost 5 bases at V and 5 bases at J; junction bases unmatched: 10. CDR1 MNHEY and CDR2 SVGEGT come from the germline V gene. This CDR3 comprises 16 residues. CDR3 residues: CASSAWTSGGEDTQYF. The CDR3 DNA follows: TGTGCCAGCAGTGCCTGGACTAGCGGAGGGGAAGATACGCAGTATTTT.

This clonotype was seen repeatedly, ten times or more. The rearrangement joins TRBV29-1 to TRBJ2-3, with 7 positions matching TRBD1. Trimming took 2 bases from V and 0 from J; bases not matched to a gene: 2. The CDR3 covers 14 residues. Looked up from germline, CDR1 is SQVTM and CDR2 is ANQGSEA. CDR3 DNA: TGCAGCGTTGAACCGGGACAGAGCACAGATACGCAGTATTTT. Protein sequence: CSVEPGQSTDTQYF.

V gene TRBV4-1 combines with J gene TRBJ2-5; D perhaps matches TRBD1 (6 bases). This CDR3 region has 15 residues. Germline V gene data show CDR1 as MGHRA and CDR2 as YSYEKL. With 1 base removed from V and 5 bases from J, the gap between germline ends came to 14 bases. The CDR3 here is CASSQASGAGETQYF. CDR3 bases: TGCGCCAGCAGCCAAGCGTCAGGGGCTGGGGAGACCCAGTACTTC.

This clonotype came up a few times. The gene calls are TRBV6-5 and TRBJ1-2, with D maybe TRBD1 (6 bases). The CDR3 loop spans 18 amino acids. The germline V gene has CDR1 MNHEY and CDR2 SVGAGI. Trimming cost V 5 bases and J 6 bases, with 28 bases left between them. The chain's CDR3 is CASSPKGPRDKDDHGYTF. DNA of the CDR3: TGTGCCAGCAGTCCTAAAGGGCCCCGGGACAAAGACGATCATGGCTACACCTTC.

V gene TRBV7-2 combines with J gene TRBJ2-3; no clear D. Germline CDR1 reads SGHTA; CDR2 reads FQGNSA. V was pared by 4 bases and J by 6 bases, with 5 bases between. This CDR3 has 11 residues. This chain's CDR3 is CASSSRDTQYF. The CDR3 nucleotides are TGTGCCAGCAGCTCCCGGGATACGCAGTATTTT.

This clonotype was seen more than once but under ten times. CDR3 in DNA: TGTGCCAGCAGCCCCGGACTAGATCCTGAGCAGTTCTTC. It encodes CASSPGLDPEQFF. The J gene is TRBJ2-1, the V gene TRBV7-8, with 7 bases identical to TRBD2. Germline CDR1 and CDR2: SGHVS and FQNEAQ. This CDR3 comprises 13 residues. V lost 5 bases, J lost 9 bases, and 7 bases stayed unmatched.

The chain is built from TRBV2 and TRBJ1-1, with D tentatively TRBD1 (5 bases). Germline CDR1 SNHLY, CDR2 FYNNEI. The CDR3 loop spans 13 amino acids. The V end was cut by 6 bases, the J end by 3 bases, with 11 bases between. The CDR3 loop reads CASRGPTYTEAFF. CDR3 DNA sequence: TGTGCCAGCAGGGGACCTACTTACACTGAAGCTTTCTTT. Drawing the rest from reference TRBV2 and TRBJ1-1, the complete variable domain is EPEVTQTPSHQVTQMGQEVILRCVPISNHLYFYWYRQILGQKVEFLVSFYNNEISEKSEIFDDQFSVERPDGSNFTLKIRSTKLEDSAMYFCASRGPTYTEAFFGQGTRLTVV.

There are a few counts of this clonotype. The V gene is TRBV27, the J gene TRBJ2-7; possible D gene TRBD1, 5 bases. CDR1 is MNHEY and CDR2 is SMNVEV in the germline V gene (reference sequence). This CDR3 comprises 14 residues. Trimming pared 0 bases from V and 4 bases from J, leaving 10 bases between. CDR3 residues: CASSLSHRRYEQYF. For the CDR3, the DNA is TGTGCCAGCAGTTTATCGCACAGGAGATACGAGCAGTACTTC.

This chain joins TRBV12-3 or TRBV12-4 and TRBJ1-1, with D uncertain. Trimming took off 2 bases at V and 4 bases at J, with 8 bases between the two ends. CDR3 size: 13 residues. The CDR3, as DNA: TGTGCCAGCAGTTTATCAGGAACCACTGAAGCTTTCTTT. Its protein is CASSLSGTTEAFF.

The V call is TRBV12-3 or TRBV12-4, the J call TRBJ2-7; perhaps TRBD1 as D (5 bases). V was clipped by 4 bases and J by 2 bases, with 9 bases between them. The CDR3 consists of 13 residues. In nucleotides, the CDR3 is TGTGCCAGCAGTTGGACACCGCCCTACGAGCAGTACTTC. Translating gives CASSWTPPYEQYF.

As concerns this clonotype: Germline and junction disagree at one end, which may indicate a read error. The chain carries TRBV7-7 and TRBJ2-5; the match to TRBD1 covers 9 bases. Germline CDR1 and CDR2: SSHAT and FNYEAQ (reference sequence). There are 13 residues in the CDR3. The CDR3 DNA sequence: TGTGCTAGCAGCCGGGACAGGGCTGAGACCCAGTACTTC. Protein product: CASSRDRAETQYF.

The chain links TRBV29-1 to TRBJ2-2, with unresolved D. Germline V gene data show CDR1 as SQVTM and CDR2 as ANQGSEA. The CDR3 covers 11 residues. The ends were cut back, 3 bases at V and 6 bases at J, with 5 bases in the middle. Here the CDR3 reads CSVDESGELFF. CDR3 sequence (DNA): TGCAGCGTTGACGAATCCGGGGAGCTGTTTTTT.

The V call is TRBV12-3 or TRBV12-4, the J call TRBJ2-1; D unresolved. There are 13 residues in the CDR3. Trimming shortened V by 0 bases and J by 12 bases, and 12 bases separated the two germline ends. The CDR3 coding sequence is TGTGCCAGCAGTTTAGCTGAAAGTCGTGGGCAGTTCTTC. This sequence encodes CASSLAESRGQFF.